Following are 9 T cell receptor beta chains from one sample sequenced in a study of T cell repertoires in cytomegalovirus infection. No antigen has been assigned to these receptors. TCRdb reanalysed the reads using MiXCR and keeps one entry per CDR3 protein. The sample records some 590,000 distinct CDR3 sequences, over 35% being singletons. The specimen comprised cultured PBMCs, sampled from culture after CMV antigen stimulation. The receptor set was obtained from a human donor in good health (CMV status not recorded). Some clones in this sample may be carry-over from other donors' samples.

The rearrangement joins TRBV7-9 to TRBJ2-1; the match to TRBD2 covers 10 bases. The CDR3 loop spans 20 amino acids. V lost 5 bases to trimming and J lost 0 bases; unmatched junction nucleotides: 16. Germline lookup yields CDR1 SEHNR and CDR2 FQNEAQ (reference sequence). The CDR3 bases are TGTGCCAGCAGCACCCCGCCGGGACTAGCGTGGGGGAGCTCCTACAATGAGCAGTTCTTC. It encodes CASSTPPGLAWGSSYNEQFF.

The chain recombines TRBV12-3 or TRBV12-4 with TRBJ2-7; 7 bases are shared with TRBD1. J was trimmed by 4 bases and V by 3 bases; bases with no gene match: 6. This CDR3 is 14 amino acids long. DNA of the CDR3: TGTGCCAGCAGTTTTGAGGGGACAGATTACGAGCAGTACTTC. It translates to CASSFEGTDYEQYF.

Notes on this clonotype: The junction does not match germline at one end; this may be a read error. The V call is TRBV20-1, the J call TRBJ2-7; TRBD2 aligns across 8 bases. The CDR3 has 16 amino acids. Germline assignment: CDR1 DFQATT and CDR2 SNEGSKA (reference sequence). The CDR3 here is CSAQKWVAGPSCEQYF. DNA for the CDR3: TGCAGTGCGCAGAAATGGGTAGCGGGACCCTCCTGCGAGCAGTACTTC.

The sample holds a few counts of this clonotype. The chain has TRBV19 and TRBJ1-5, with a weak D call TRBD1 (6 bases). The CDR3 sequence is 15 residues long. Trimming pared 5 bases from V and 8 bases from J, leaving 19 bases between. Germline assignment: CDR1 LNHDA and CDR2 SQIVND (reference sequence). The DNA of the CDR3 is TGTGCCAGTAGTGACGGGACACCCGAACGGGAGCCCCAGCATTTT. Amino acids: CASSDGTPEREPQHF.

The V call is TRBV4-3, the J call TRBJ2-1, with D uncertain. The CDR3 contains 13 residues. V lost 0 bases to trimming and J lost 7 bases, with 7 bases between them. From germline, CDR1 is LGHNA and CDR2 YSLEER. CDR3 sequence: CASSQEYGNEQFF. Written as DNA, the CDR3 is TGCGCCAGCAGCCAAGAATATGGGAATGAGCAGTTCTTC.

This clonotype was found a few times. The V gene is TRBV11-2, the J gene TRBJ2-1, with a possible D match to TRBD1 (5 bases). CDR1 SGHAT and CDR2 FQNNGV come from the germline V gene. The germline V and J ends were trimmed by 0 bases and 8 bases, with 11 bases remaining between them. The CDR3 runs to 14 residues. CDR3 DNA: TGTGCCAGCAGCTTAGAGGCTAGGGGCCATGAGCAGTTCTTC. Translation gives CASSLEARGHEQFF.

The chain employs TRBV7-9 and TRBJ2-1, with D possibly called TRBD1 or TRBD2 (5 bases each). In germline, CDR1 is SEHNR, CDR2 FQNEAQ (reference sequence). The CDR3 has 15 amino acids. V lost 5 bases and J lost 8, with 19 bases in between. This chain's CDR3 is CASSPWGGGRDEQFF. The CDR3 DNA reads TGTGCCAGCAGCCCCTGGGGTGGGGGTAGAGATGAGCAGTTCTTC.

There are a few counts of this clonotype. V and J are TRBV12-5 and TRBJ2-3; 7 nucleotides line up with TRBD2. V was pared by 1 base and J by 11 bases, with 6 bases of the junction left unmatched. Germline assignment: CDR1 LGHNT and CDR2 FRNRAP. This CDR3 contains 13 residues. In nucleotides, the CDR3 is TGTGCTAGTGGTTTGGGCCGGGACTACAAGCAGTATTTT. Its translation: CASGLGRDYKQYF.

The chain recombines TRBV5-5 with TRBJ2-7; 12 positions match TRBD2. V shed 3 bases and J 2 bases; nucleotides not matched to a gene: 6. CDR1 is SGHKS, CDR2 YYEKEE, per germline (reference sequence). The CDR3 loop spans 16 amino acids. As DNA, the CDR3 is TGTGCCAGCAGCTCAGTCGGACTAGCGGGGACCTACGAGCAGTACTTC. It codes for CASSSVGLAGTYEQYF. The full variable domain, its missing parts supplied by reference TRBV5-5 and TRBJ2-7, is DAGVTQSPTHLIKTRGQQVTLRCSPISGHKSVSWYQQVLGQGPQFIFQYYEKEERGRGNFPDRFSARQFPNYSSELNVNALLLGDSALYLCASSSVGLAGTYEQYFGPGTRLTVT.